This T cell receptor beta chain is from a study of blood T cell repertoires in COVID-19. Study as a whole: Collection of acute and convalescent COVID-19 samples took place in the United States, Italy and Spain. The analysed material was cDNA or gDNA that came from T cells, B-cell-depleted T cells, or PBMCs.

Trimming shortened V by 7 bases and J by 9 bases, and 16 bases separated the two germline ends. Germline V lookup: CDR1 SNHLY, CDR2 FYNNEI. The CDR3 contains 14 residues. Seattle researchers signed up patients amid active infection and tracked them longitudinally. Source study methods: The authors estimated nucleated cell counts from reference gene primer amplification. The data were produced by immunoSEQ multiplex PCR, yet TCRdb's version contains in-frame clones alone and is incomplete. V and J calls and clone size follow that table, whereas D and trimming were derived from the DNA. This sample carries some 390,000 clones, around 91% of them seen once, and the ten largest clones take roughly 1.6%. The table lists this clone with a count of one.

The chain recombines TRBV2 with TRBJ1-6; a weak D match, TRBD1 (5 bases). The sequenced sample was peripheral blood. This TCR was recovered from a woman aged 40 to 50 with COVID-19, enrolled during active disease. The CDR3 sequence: CASTEAGRSSPLHF. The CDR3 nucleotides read TGTGCCAGCACTGAGGCAGGGCGAAGTTCACCCCTCCACTTT.